This record covers a single T cell receptor (beta chain). Its matching antigen is unknown. The source material, RNA transcripts, was used to amplify TCR beta CDR3 regions. HTBI primers were employed in a first-round RT-PCR of the TCR CDR3. Each CDR3 protein gets one entry after TCRdb re-called the multiplex PCR reads with MiXCR. Among about 840,000 distinct CDR3 sequences listed, 38% were seen once. This specimen comes from a study of T cells in Graves' hyperthyroidism and ophthalmopathy. The study, taken as a whole, reports: Ophthalmopathy stood apart from stable hyperthyroidism in a 13 V-J model.

With a duration under 2 months, the hyperthyroidism was newly diagnosed in patients aged 18 to 65. Thyroid ultrasound and orbital computed tomography, with clinical symptoms and serum thyroxine and TRAb, informed diagnoses. The source of this sequence is a young man with Graves' hyperthyroidism. Sequences were obtained from blood.

CDR3 protein: CAWSPTGVGNQPQHF. The CDR3, as DNA: TGTGCCTGGAGTCCCACGGGGGTCGGCAATCAGCCCCAGCATTTT. This chain links TRBV7-9 with TRBJ1-5; tentative D call: TRBD1 (5 bases). The germline CDR1 and CDR2 sequences are SEHNR and FQNEAQ (reference sequence). V was trimmed by 11 bases and J by 2 bases, leaving 19 bases between them. This CDR3 region has 15 residues.